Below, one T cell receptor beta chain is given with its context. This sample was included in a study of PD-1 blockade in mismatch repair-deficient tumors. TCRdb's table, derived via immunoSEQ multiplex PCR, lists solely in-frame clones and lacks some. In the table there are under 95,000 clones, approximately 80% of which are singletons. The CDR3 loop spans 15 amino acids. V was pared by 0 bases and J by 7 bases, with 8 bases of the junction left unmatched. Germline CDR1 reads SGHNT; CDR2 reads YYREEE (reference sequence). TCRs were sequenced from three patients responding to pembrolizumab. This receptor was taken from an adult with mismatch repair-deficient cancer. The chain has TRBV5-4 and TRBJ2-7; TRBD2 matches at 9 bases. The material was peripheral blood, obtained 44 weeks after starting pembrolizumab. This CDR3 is CASSLGREGPREQYF. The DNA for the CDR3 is TGTGCCAGCAGCTTGGGGCGGGAGGGCCCTCGGGAGCAGTACTTC. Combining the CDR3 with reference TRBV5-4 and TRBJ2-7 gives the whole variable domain ETGVTQSPTHLIKTRGQQVTLRCSSQSGHNTVSWYQQALGQGPQFIFQYYREEENGRGNFPPRFSGLQFPNYSSELNVNALELDDSALYLCASSLGREGPREQYFGPGTRLTVT.